A selection of T cell receptor beta chains follows, all from one sample in a study of blood T cell repertoires in COVID-19. TCRdb keeps only in-frame clones here, not all; method: immunoSEQ multiplex PCR. This repertoire shows roughly 70,000 clones, over 60% found once; its top ten account for under 15%. Sequencing was performed on peripheral blood. Receptor source: a man aged 55 to 70 with COVID-19, enrolled during active disease. CDR3s include the opening cysteine and the closing phenylalanine or tryptophan. D genes are given only for firm matches. Clone size appears in some rows only: once, few, many, or a class for an expanded clone.

TRBJ2-7	-	-	TRBV11-3	TGTGCCAGCAGCTTCGGAGCCAACCCCTACGAGCAGTACTTC	CASSFGANPYEQYF
TRBJ2-6	-	-	TRBV28	TGTGCCAGCAGGGAGGGGGCCAACGTCCTGACTTTC	CASREGANVLTF
TRBJ2-3	few	-	TRBV7-3	TGTGCCAGCAGCTCCGCCCCCGAAGGGGGTACGCAGTATTTT	CASSSAPEGGTQYF
TRBJ1-5	-	TRBD1	TRBV30	TGTGCCTGGAGAGGACAGGGAGGGCTCAATCAGCCCCAGCATTTT	CAWRGQGGLNQPQHF
TRBJ1-1	-	-	TRBV9	TGTGCCAGCAGCGTAGCAAACAGCTACACTGAAGCTTTCTTT	CASSVANSYTEAFF
TRBJ1-6	few	TRBD1	TRBV5-1	TGCGCCAGCAGCTTGGCCCGGGCACAGGGGTTCTATAATTCACCCCTCCACTTT	CASSLARAQGFYNSPLHF
TRBJ2-2	-	TRBD2	TRBV7-6	TGTGCCAGCAGCTCAAGGCTGCGGGAGAGCTTTACCGGGGAGCTGTTTTTT	CASSSRLRESFTGELFF
TRBJ1-2	-	TRBD1	TRBV5-6	TGTGCCAGCAGCTCACCGGGACAGGGGGGATCAGACTATGGCTACACCTTC	CASSSPGQGGSDYGYTF
TRBJ1-1	-	TRBD1	TRBV2	TGTGCCAGCAACCGACAGGGTAGCACTGAAGCTTTCTTT	CASNRQGSTEAFF
TRBJ1-1	-	TRBD1	TRBV29-1	TGCAGCGTTAGGGGACAGTCGGGGACTGAAGCTTTCTTT	CSVRGQSGTEAFF
TRBJ1-1	-	TRBD1	TRBV6-6	TGTGCCAGCACCACTTGGGGACAGGGGGGTGAAGCTTTCTTT	CASTTWGQGGEAFF
TRBJ2-1	-	TRBD2	TRBV19	TGTGCCAGTAGTATTGGCGGGGGCTACAATGAGCAGTTCTTC	CASSIGGGYNEQFF
TRBJ1-2	-	TRBD1	TRBV3-1/TRBV3-2	TGTGCCAGCAGCCAACCCGGGACAGGCGTCGGCTACACCTTC	CASSQPGTGVGYTF
TRBJ2-7	-	TRBD2	TRBV3-1/TRBV3-2	TGTGCCAGCAGCCAAGATCCCCTAGCGGGACACTACGAGCAGTACTTC	CASSQDPLAGHYEQYF
TRBJ2-3	-	TRBD2	TRBV6-4	TGTGCCAGCAGTGACTCGAAGCGGGGGGGACAGTCTAGCACAGATACGCAGTATTTT	CASSDSKRGGQSSTDTQYF
TRBJ2-1	-	TRBD2	TRBV7-6	TGTGCCAGCAGCTTAGAAATAGCGGGAGAAAATGAGCAGTTCTTC	CASSLEIAGENEQFF
TRBJ2-7	few	TRBD2	TRBV3-1/TRBV3-2	TGTGCCAGCAGCCAAGTCGGTTCGGGGACTAGCGGCTACGAGCAGTACTTC	CASSQVGSGTSGYEQYF
TRBJ1-2	once	-	TRBV7-6	TGTGCCAGCAGCTTACGGCAGAACGACTTGGAGGGCTACACCTTC	CASSLRQNDLEGYTF
TRBJ2-3	-	-	TRBV28	TGTGCCAGCAGCCAACCTGGACAGTACACAGATACGCAGTATTTT	CASSQPGQYTDTQYF
TRBJ2-1	-	TRBD2	TRBV18	TGTGCCAGCTCTCAGAGACTAGCGGGGGGGCTTGACAATGAGCAGTTCTTC	CASSQRLAGGLDNEQFF
TRBJ2-2	-	-	TRBV6-5	TGTGCCAGCAGACTAAGCCTCTGGAACACCGGGGAGCTGTTTTTT	CASRLSLWNTGELFF
TRBJ2-3	-	TRBD1	TRBV5-1	TGCGCCAGCAGCGGGGGACAGGGCATAGATACGCAGTATTTT	CASSGGQGIDTQYF